This TCR beta chain was captured in a study of CD8 T cells in Susac syndrome. TEMRA cells were FACS-enriched, unlike CD8+ and CD4+ T cells, which were negatively isolated. Trimming removed 5 bases from V and 6 bases from J, with 14 bases in between. Germline V lookup: CDR1 SEHNR, CDR2 FQNEAQ (reference sequence). There are 14 residues in the CDR3. Random hexamers were used to reverse transcribe roughly 0.5 to 1 ug of RNA. A single record per CDR3 protein comes from TCRdb applying MiXCR to the immunoSEQ multiplex PCR reads. The sample lists 120,000 or so distinct CDR3 sequences, roughly 94% occurring once.

This sequence joins TRBV7-9 and TRBJ2-1; D is undetermined. The sample taken for sequencing was CD4+ T cells from PBMCs. The clonotype originates from a human donor in good health. The CDR3 sequence: CASSPMSSFNEQFF. The CDR3, as DNA: TGTGCCAGCAGCCCCATGAGCAGCTTCAATGAGCAGTTCTTC.